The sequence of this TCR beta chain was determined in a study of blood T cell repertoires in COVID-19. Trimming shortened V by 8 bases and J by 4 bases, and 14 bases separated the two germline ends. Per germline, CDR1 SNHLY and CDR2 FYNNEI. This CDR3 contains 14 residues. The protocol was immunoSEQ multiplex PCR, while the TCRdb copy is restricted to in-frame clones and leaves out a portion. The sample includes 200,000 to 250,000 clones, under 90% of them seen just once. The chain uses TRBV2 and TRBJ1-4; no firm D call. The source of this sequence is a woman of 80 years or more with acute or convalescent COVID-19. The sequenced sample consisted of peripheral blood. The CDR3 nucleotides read TGTGCCAGCTCCCGTGGAGGAGTTAATGAAAAACTGTTTTTT. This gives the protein CASSRGGVNEKLFF.